The following is a T cell receptor beta chain sequence with its context. Produced via immunoSEQ multiplex PCR; TCRdb's table is partial and in-frame only. The sample contains 45,000 to 60,000 clones, around 92% of which appear only once. The sample belongs to a study of T cell changes during pregnancy in multiple sclerosis. The V and J ends lost 10 bases and 2 bases respectively, with 12 bases between them. The CDR3 covers 12 residues. CDR1 is MDHEN, CDR2 SYDVKM, per germline. The V gene is TRBV28, the J gene TRBJ2-7; D perhaps matches TRBD1 (5 bases). The sequence came from a female donor with multiple sclerosis, enrolled in a pregnancy study. This specimen consisted of CD4+ T cells from peripheral blood mononuclear cells, obtained in the third trimester of pregnancy. The CDR3 reads CATSGPTYEQYF. CDR3 nucleotides: TGTGCCACCTCAGGGCCGACCTACGAGCAGTACTTC.